One T cell receptor (beta chain) is described in this entry. The entry originates in a study of OX40 agonist ivuxolimab in advanced cancers. Germline CDR1 and CDR2: MNHEY and SMNVEV (reference sequence). CDR3 length: 13 residues. V shed 0 bases and J shed 1 base, with 3 bases lying between them. TCRdb's copy holds only in-frame clones and misses some; the assay was immunoSEQ multiplex PCR. The repertoire holds about 62,000 clones, with 85% as singletons. The chain links TRBV27 to TRBJ2-5; D uncertain. This sample comprised CD4+ or CD8+ T cells sorted from blood, obtained in a trial of the OX40 agonist ivuxolimab. This TCR came from an adult with an advanced solid tumor such as melanoma, head and neck, liver or kidney cancer. CDR3 protein: CASSLSPQETQYF. In DNA form, the CDR3 reads TGTGCCAGCAGTTTATCGCCCCAAGAGACCCAGTACTTC.